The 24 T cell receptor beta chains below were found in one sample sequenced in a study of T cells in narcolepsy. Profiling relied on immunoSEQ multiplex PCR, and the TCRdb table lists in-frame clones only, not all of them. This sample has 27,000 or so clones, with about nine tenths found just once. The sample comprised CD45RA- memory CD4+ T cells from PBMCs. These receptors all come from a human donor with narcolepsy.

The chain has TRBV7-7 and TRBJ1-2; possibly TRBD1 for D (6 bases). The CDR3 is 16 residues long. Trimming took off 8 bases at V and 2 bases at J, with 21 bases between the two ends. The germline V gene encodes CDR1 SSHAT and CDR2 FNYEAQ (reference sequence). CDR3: CASGKQGPLFNYGYTF. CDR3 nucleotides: TGTGCCAGCGGGAAACAGGGACCCCTTTTCAACTATGGCTACACCTTC.

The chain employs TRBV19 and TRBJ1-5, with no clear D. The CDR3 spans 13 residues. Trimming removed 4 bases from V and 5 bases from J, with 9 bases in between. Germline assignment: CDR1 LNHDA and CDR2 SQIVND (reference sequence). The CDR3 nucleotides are TGTGCCAGTAGTAAGGTAATTGATCAGCCCCAGCATTTT. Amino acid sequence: CASSKVIDQPQHF.

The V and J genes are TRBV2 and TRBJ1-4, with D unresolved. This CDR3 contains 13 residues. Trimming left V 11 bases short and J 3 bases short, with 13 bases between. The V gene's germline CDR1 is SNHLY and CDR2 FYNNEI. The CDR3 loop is CACDWGPNEKLFF. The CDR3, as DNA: TGTGCCTGCGATTGGGGTCCTAATGAAAAACTGTTTTTT.

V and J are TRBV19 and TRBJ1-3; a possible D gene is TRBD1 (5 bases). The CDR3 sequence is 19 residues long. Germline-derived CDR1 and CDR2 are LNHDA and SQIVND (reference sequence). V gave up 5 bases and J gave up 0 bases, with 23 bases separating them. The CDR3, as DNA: TGTGCCAGTAGTCCTGGGGGGACCCCTGGTCCAAGCTCTGGAAACACCATATATTTT. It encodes CASSPGGTPGPSSGNTIYF.

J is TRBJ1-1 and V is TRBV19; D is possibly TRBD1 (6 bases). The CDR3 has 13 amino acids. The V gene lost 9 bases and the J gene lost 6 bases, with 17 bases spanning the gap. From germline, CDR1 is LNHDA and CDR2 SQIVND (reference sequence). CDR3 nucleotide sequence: TGTGCCAGCACAGGGTATCTGGGAGCTGAAGCTTTCTTT. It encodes CASTGYLGAEAFF.

The CDR3 coding sequence is TGTGCCAGCAGTGAACTCCGGCGTTCACCCCTCCACTTT. This gives the protein CASSELRRSPLHF. The V call is TRBV25-1, the J call TRBJ1-6, with unresolved D. From germline, CDR1 is MGHDK and CDR2 SYGVNS. V dropped 2 bases and J dropped 9 bases, with 8 bases sitting between them. The CDR3 extends over 13 amino acids.

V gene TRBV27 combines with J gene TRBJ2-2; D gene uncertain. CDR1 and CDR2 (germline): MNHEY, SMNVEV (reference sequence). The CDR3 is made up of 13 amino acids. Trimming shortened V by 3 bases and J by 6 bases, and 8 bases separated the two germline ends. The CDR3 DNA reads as TGTGCCAGCAGTTTTGTACGGTCCGGGGAGCTGTTTTTT. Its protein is CASSFVRSGELFF.

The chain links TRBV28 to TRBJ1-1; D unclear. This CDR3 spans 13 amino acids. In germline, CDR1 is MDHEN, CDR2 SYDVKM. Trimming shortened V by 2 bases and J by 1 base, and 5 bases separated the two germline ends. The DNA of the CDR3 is TGTGCCAGCAGTTTACCCTCGAACACTGAAGCTTTCTTT. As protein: CASSLPSNTEAFF. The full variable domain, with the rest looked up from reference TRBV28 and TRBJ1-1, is DVKVTQSSRYLVKRTGEKVFLECVQDMDHENMFWYRQDPGLGLRLIYFSYDVKMKEKGDIPEGYSVSREKKERFSLILESASTNQTSMYLCASSLPSNTEAFFGQGTRLTVV.

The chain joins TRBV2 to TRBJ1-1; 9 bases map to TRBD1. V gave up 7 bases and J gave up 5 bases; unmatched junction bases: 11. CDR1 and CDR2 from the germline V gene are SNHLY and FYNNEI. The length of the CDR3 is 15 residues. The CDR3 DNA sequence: TGTGCCAGCACTAACCTTGGGACAGGGTTGACTGAAGCTTTCTTT. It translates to CASTNLGTGLTEAFF. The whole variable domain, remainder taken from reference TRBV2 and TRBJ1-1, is EPEVTQTPSHQVTQMGQEVILRCVPISNHLYFYWYRQILGQKVEFLVSFYNNEISEKSEIFDDQFSVERPDGSNFTLKIRSTKLEDSAMYFCASTNLGTGLTEAFFGQGTRLTVV.

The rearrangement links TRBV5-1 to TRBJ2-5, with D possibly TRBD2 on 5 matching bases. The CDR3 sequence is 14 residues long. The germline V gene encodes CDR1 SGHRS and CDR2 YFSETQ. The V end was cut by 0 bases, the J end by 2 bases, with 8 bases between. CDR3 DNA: TGCGCCAGCAGCTTGGGATCGGGGCAAGAGACCCAGTACTTC. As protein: CASSLGSGQETQYF.

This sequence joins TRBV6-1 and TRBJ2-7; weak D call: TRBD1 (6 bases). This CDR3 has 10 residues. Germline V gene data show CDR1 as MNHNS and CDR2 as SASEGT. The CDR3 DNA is TGTGCAACAGGGATCTACGAGCAGTACTTC. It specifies CATGIYEQYF.

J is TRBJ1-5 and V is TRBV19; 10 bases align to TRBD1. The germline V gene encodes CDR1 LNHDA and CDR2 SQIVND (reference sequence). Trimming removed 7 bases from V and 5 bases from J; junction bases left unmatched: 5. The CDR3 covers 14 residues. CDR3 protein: CASTTGGPDQPQHF. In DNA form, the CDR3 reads TGTGCCAGTACGACAGGGGGCCCCGATCAGCCCCAGCATTTT. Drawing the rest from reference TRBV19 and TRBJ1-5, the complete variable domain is DGGITQSPKYLFRKEGQNVTLSCEQNLNHDAMYWYRQDPGQGLRLIYYSQIVNDFQKGDIAEGYSVSREKKESFPLTVTSAQKNPTAFYLCASTTGGPDQPQHFGDGTRLSIL.

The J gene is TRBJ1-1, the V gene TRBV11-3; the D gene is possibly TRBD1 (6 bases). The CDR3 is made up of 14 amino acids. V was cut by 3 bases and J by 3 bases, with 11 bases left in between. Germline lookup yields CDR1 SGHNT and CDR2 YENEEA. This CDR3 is CASSLGGQDTEAFF. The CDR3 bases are TGTGCCAGCAGCTTGGGGGGGCAGGACACTGAAGCTTTCTTT.

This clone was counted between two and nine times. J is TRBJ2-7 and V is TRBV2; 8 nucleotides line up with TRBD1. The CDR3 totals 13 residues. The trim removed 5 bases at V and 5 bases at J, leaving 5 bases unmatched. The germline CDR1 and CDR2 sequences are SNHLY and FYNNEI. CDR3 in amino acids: CASSPDRDNEQYV. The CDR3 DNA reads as TGTGCCAGCAGTCCGGACAGGGACAACGAGCAGTACGTC.

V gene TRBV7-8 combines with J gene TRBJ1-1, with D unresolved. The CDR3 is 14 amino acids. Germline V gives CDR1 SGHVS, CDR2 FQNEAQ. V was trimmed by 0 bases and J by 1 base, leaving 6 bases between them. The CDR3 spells CASSLALWNTEAFF. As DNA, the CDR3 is TGTGCCAGCAGCTTAGCGCTCTGGAACACTGAAGCTTTCTTT. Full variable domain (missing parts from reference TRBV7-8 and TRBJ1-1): GAGVSQSPRYKVAKRGQDVALRCDPISGHVSLFWYQQALGQGPEFLTYFQNEAQLDKSGLPSDRFFAERPEGSVSTLKIQRTQQEDSAVYLCASSLALWNTEAFFGQGTRLTVV.

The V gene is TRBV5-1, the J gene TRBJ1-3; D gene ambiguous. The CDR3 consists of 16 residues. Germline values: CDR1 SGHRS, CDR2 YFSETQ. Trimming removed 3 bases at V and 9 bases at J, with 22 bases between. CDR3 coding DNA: TGCGCCAGCAGCTCTCAAGTCCTGGAAACTTCTCCCACCATATATTTT. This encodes CASSSQVLETSPTIYF.

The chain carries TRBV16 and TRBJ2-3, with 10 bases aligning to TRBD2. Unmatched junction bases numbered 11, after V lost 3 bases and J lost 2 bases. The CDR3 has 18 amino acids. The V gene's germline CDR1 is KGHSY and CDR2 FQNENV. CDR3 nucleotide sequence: TGTGCCAGCAGCCAGGGGACGACTAGCGGGCTTCTCACAGATACGCAGTATTTT. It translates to CASSQGTTSGLLTDTQYF.

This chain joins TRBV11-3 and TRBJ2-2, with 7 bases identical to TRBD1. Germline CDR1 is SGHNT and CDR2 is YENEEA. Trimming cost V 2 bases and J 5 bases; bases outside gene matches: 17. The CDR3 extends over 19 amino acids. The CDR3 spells CASSLRPPRKGATTGELFF. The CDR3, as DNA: TGTGCCAGCAGCTTAAGGCCCCCGCGGAAGGGGGCTACGACCGGGGAGCTGTTTTTT.

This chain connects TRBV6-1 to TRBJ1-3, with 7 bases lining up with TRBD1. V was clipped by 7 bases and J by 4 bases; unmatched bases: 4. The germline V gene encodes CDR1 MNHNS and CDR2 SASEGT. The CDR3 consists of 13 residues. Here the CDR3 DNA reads TGTGCCAGCACACAGGGGTACGGAAACACCATATATTTT. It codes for CASTQGYGNTIYF.

The CDR3 loop reads CASTRGTSLSEQYV. For the CDR3, the DNA is TGTGCCAGCACGAGGGGGACTAGCCTATCCGAGCAGTACGTC. V usage is TRBV5-8 and J usage is TRBJ2-7; TRBD2 agrees at 9 bases. Losses at the gene ends were 6 bases for V and 6 bases for J; bases not matched to a gene: 10. Germline CDR1 and CDR2: SGHTS and YDEGEE. CDR3 length: 14 residues.

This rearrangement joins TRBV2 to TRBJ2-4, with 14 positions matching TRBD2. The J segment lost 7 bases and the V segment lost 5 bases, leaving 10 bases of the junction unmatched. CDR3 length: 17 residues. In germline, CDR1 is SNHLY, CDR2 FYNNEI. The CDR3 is CASSSRLAGGPGNIQYF. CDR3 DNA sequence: TGTGCCAGCAGTTCCCGACTAGCGGGGGGGCCGGGGAACATTCAGTACTTC.

The CDR3 loop reads CASRNKDRGVETQYF. The CDR3 DNA is TGTGCCAGTAGGAACAAGGACAGGGGAGTAGAGACCCAGTACTTC. This chain links TRBV19 with TRBJ2-5, with 9 bases matching TRBD1. The junction had 9 bases not matched to a gene; V was cut back by 6 bases and J by 4 bases. The CDR3 length is 15 residues. CDR1 is LNHDA and CDR2 is SQIVND in the germline V gene (reference sequence).

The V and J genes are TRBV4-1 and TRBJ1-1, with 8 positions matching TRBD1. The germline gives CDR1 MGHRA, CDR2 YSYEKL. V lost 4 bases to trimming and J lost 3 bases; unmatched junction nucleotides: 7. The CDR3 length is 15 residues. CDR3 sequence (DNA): TGCGCCAGCAGCCTTGAGGACAGGGAGGACACTGAAGCTTTCTTT. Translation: CASSLEDREDTEAFF.

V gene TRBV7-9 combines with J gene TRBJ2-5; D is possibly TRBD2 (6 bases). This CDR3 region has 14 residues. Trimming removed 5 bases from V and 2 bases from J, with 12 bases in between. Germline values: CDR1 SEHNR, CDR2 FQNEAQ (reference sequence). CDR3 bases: TGTGCCAGCAGCCGCGGGGCTACTCAAGAGACCCAGTACTTC. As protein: CASSRGATQETQYF.